Listed below are T cell receptor beta chains from one sample, sequenced in a study of blood T cell repertoires in COVID-19. Clones were sequenced by immunoSEQ multiplex PCR, and TCRdb holds only the in-frame ones, with some missing. The sample holds roughly 190,000 clones, around 85% seen once. Sample: peripheral blood. All receptors come from a woman aged 55 to 70 with acute or convalescent COVID-19. Both conserved end residues are part of each CDR3. The D gene is left open where the match is weak. The listing skips clone size in some rows; elsewhere it reads once, few, many or a size class.

.,TRBJ2-5,TRBV5-1,TRBD2,TGCGCCAGCAGCCTCCCGACCAACCCCGGGACTAGCTTAAAGGAGGGTTTACAAGAGACCCAGTACTTC,CASSLPTNPGTSLKEGLQETQYF
once,TRBJ2-1,TRBV5-4,.,TGTGCCAGCAGCCCCGAGGGTCAGAGCTCCTACAATGAGCAGTTCTTC,CASSPEGQSSYNEQFF
.,TRBJ1-1,TRBV28,.,TGTGCCAGCAGTTTATGGGGCAGAACGAACACTGAAGCTTTCTTT,CASSLWGRTNTEAFF
.,TRBJ2-1,TRBV3-1/TRBV3-2,TRBD2,TGTGCCAGCAGCCTGACTAGCGGGGCCTACAATGAGCAGTTCTTC,CASSLTSGAYNEQFF
.,TRBJ2-2,TRBV9,TRBD2,TGTGCCAGCAGCGGCCAGGAATCGGGACTAGCGGTAGCGAACACCGGGGAGCTGTTTTTT,CASSGQESGLAVANTGELFF
.,TRBJ1-6,TRBV6-5,TRBD1,TGTGCCAGCCACAGGGAAGGACAGGGGGGTTCACCCCTCCACTTT,CASHREGQGGSPLHF
.,TRBJ2-2,TRBV19,.,TGTGCCAGTAGTCGTTGGGAAGCGGACACCGGGGAGCTGTTTTTT,CASSRWEADTGELFF
.,TRBJ2-1,TRBV6-1,.,TGTGCCAGCAGTGAAGCACGAGTAGGGAGCGAGCAGTTCTTC,CASSEARVGSEQFF
.,TRBJ2-1,TRBV11-3,.,TGTGCCAGCAGCTCCACAGGAGGGTGGAGCTCCTACAATGAGCAGTTCTTC,CASSSTGGWSSYNEQFF
.,TRBJ1-4,TRBV27,TRBD1,TGTGCCAGCAGTCGGGGGACAGGAAAACTGTTTTTT,CASSRGTGKLFF
.,TRBJ1-4,TRBV28,TRBD1,TGTGCCAGCAGTTTGACAGGGCAAAGTGAAAAACTGTTTTTT,CASSLTGQSEKLFF
.,TRBJ1-3,TRBV5-4,.,TGTGCCAGCAGCTTGAGTGGACAGGGAAACACCATATATTTT,CASSLSGQGNTIYF
.,TRBJ1-2,TRBV28,TRBD1,TGTGCCAGCAAGACAGGGTCGGTTGGTGGCTACACCTTC,CASKTGSVGGYTF
few,TRBJ2-2,TRBV4-1,.,TGCGCCAGCAGCCCGGACACCGGGGAGCTGTTTTTT,CASSPDTGELFF
.,TRBJ1-1,TRBV28,.,TGTGCCAGCAGTTTAAACGCAGGGAGGAGCACTGAAGCTTTCTTT,CASSLNAGRSTEAFF
few,TRBJ2-4,TRBV2,TRBD1,TGTGCCAGCAGTGTAAGGACAGGGGCCTTGGATGTTCAGTACTTC,CASSVRTGALDVQYF
.,TRBJ1-1,TRBV28,.,TGTGCCAGCAGTCGTCCCCCGAGGGGAGGCGCTGAAGCTTTCTTT,CASSRPPRGGAEAFF
once,TRBJ1-1,TRBV14,TRBD1,TGTGCCAGCAGCCAGGGGACAGTGGGGGGGAACACTGAAGCTTTCTTT,CASSQGTVGGNTEAFF
.,TRBJ1-1,TRBV6-5,TRBD1,TGTGCCAGCAGTTTGTCGAGACAGGGGACTGAAGCTTTCTTT,CASSLSRQGTEAFF
.,TRBJ2-3,TRBV12-5,TRBD1,TGTGCTAGTGGTTTGAGGGACAGGGGCCGGGATACGCAGTATTTT,CASGLRDRGRDTQYF
.,TRBJ1-1,TRBV5-1,.,TGCGCCAGCAGCGCATCACAGGGAGTGAACACTGAAGCTTTCTTT,CASSASQGVNTEAFF
once,TRBJ1-2,TRBV9,TRBD1,TGTGCCAGCAGCGTAGGACAGGGGGCAAGTCCTAACTATGGCTACACCTTC,CASSVGQGASPNYGYTF
.,TRBJ2-5,TRBV9,TRBD2,TGTGCCAGCAGCGCGGGACTAGCGGAAGAGACCCAGTACTTC,CASSAGLAEETQYF
.,TRBJ2-3,TRBV19,TRBD2,TGTGCCAGTAGTTTCTCTAGCGGCTTAGATACGCAGTATTTT,CASSFSSGLDTQYF
.,TRBJ1-5,TRBV5-1,.,TGCGCCAGCAGCTTGGACGGGGATAGCAATCAGCCCCAGCATTTT,CASSLDGDSNQPQHF
.,TRBJ2-1,TRBV19,TRBD1,TGTGCCAGTAGTATTTCGCCGGGAGTAGGGACAGGGTATGAGCAGTTCTTC,CASSISPGVGTGYEQFF
.,TRBJ1-2,TRBV5-1,TRBD1,TGCGCCAGTGCACAACAGGGGCTCGATGGCTACACCTTC,CASAQQGLDGYTF
.,TRBJ1-1,TRBV30,.,TGTGCCTGGAGTGCAACCCCTGAGTGGGCAGAAGCTTTCTTT,CAWSATPEWAEAFF
.,TRBJ1-2,TRBV6-5,TRBD1,TGTGCCAGCATCCTAACTCACAGGGGGCTGGATGGCTACACCTTC,CASILTHRGLDGYTF
.,TRBJ2-3,TRBV1,.,TGCACCAGCAGCCCCCCTGGCCAGCGGGAGGAGTATAACACAGATACGCAGTATTTT,CTSSPPGQREEYNTDTQYF
once,TRBJ1-2,TRBV27,TRBD1,TGTGCCAGCAGAACCGGGACAGAGCCCTATGGCTACACCTTC,CASRTGTEPYGYTF
.,TRBJ2-4,TRBV11-2,.,TGTGCCAGCAGCTTAGATCGTAGAAACATTCAGTACTTC,CASSLDRRNIQYF
.,TRBJ1-4,TRBV19,.,TGTGCCAGTAGTAAGCTGTGGAATGAAAAACTGTTTTTT,CASSKLWNEKLFF
.,TRBJ1-1,TRBV19,TRBD1,TGTGCCAGTAGTACCCTCAGGGGGCGTGGTGAAGCTTTCTTT,CASSTLRGRGEAFF
.,TRBJ1-1,TRBV12-3/TRBV12-4,.,TGTGCCAGCAGTCTGCTGCGGACTGAAGCTTTCTTT,CASSLLRTEAFF
few,TRBJ1-4,TRBV18,.,TGTGCCAGCTCACCAATTCAGGAGGGAAAACTGTTTTTT,CASSPIQEGKLFF
.,TRBJ2-3,TRBV6-5,TRBD2,TGTGCCAGCAGTTCAGCGGGAGAGATGTCTACGCAGTATTTT,CASSSAGEMSTQYF
.,TRBJ1-2,TRBV29-1,TRBD1,TGCAGCGGTAAACAGGGGGCCTATGGCTACACCTTC,CSGKQGAYGYTF
.,TRBJ1-2,TRBV30,TRBD1,TGTGCCTGCCCGGACAGGGTTGACTATGGCTACACCTTC,CACPDRVDYGYTF
.,TRBJ2-1,TRBV3-1/TRBV3-2,TRBD2,TGTGCCAGCACCCCAGGCGGGAGGGGTGGGAATGAGCAGTTCTTC,CASTPGGRGGNEQFF
.,TRBJ1-5,TRBV6-5,TRBD1,TGTGCCAGCCTCCTCGACAGGGGCAATCAGCCCCAGCATTTT,CASLLDRGNQPQHF
.,TRBJ2-5,TRBV5-1,TRBD2,TGCGCCAGCAGATTGGCGGGGGGAAAGGGGGAGACCCAGTACTTC,CASRLAGGKGETQYF
once,TRBJ1-2,TRBV5-1,.,TGCGCCAGCAGGTCCGGCGACACCCCCCCTAACTATGGCTACACCTTC,CASRSGDTPPNYGYTF
once,TRBJ1-2,TRBV5-4,TRBD1,TGTGCCAGCAGCTTGAAATTAGGGGACAGCTATGGCTACACCTTC,CASSLKLGDSYGYTF
.,TRBJ1-1,TRBV7-8,.,TGTGCCAGCAGCCCCCTCCGGGGTGGGACTGAAGCTTTCTTT,CASSPLRGGTEAFF
.,TRBJ1-2,TRBV18,.,TGTGCCAGCTCACGCTTTGATTCAGGGGTCGGTGGCTACACCTTC,CASSRFDSGVGGYTF
once,TRBJ2-7,TRBV9,TRBD1,TGTGCCAGCAGCGCCCGGACAGGGGTTGTTGACGAGCAGTACTTC,CASSARTGVVDEQYF
once,TRBJ2-1,TRBV5-5,TRBD2,TGTGCCAGCAGCCACGGGACTAGCGGAGGTCTTGAGCAGTTCTTC,CASSHGTSGGLEQFF